This entry concerns a single T cell receptor beta chain. Libraries were prepared by immunoSEQ multiplex PCR; TCRdb keeps only in-frame clonotypes and omits some of them. The data show 50,000 to 65,000 clones, 75% to 90% seen once. This sample was taken from a study of T cell changes during pregnancy in multiple sclerosis. The CDR3 has 12 residues. Germline CDR1 reads SGHNT; CDR2 reads YENEEA. J was trimmed by 10 bases and V by 1 base; bases with no gene match: 3. This sequence joins TRBV11-3 and TRBJ2-5, with 7 bases fitting TRBD1. Sequencing was performed on peripheral blood, taken after pregnancy. This sequence originates from a female donor with multiple sclerosis, enrolled in a pregnancy study. The DNA for the CDR3 is TGTGCCAGCAGCTTAGGACAGGGAGACCAGTACTTC. Amino acids: CASSLGQGDQYF.